The 30 T cell receptor beta chains in this list originate from one sample, sequenced in a study of blood T cell repertoires in COVID-19. TCRdb's table, derived via immunoSEQ multiplex PCR, lists solely in-frame clones and lacks some. Here the sample spans roughly 32,000 clones, about 86% being singletons. Sample: peripheral blood. Receptors originate from a woman of 80 years or more with active or convalescent COVID-19.

This clone was counted between two and nine times. The chain combines TRBV3-1 (or the pseudogene TRBV3-2) with TRBJ2-1, with a tentative D call TRBD1 (6 bases). The CDR3 extends over 14 amino acids. The germline CDR1 and CDR2 sequences are LGHDT and YNNKEL (reference sequence). Between the trimmed V and J ends, which lost 1 base and 7 bases, there was a span of 11 bases. This CDR3 is CASSQVNTGNEQFF. CDR3 coding DNA: TGTGCCAGCAGCCAAGTGAATACAGGGAATGAGCAGTTCTTC.

J is TRBJ2-1 and V is TRBV11-1; TRBD1 aligns across 7 bases. The CDR3 extends over 15 amino acids. Trimming cost V 5 bases and J 4 bases; bases outside gene matches: 8. The germline V gene has CDR1 SGHAT and CDR2 FQDESV (reference sequence). The CDR3 nucleotides read TGTGCCAGCAGCACAGGAGAGGGGGCTTACAATGAGCAGTTCTTC. It is translated as CASSTGEGAYNEQFF.

The chain employs TRBV6-1 and TRBJ1-2; D uncertain. The CDR3 contains 15 residues. CDR1 is MNHNS and CDR2 is SASEGT in the germline V gene. Trimming stripped 0 bases from V and 5 bases from J, with 13 bases between. DNA of the CDR3: TGTGCCAGCAGTGAAGCGCACAACTCGGGATATGGCTACACCTTC. It specifies CASSEAHNSGYGYTF.

This clone was counted once. J is TRBJ1-1 and V is TRBV2, with D perhaps TRBD1 (5 bases). V lost 8 bases to trimming and J lost 4 bases, with 17 bases between them. The CDR3 spans 14 residues. The germline gives CDR1 SNHLY, CDR2 FYNNEI. The CDR3 loop is CASQSEAGSTEAFF. The CDR3 nucleotides read TGTGCCAGCCAGTCTGAGGCAGGGTCCACTGAAGCTTTCTTT.

CDR3 region: CASSESLAGTNTGELFF. The DNA for the CDR3 is TGTGCCAGCAGTGAATCTCTAGCGGGTACGAACACCGGGGAGCTGTTTTTT. The V gene is TRBV25-1, the J gene TRBJ2-2, with TRBD2 identical over 8 bases. Trimming cost V 1 base and J 0 bases; bases outside gene matches: 4. The CDR3 totals 17 residues. Germline loops: CDR1 MGHDK, CDR2 SYGVNS.

V gene TRBV5-1 combines with J gene TRBJ1-4, with D possibly matching TRBD1 (6 bases). The V end lost 1 base, the J end lost 0 bases, and 7 bases lay between the germline ends. The germline CDR1 and CDR2 sequences are SGHRS and YFSETQ. The length of the CDR3 is 15 residues. Written as DNA, the CDR3 is TGCGCCAGCAGCTTGACAGGGACAACTAATGAAAAACTGTTTTTT. It specifies CASSLTGTTNEKLFF.

This clone was counted a single time. The chain carries TRBV5-1 and TRBJ2-6; D is perhaps TRBD1 (6 bases). The V gene's germline CDR1 is SGHRS and CDR2 YFSETQ. This CDR3 contains 17 residues. V was trimmed by 0 bases and J by 1 base, leaving 11 bases between them. CDR3 coding DNA: TGCGCCAGCAGCTTGGTGGCACAGGGTTCTGGGGCCAACGTCCTGACTTTC. It yields the protein CASSLVAQGSGANVLTF.

This rearrangement joins TRBV3-1 (or the pseudogene TRBV3-2) to TRBJ2-5, with TRBD2 matching 11 bases. The germline V gene encodes CDR1 LGHDT and CDR2 YNNKEL (reference sequence). V gave up 1 base and J gave up 5 bases; unmatched junction bases: 12. The CDR3 loop spans 18 amino acids. CDR3 region: CASSQALGSGRAGETQYF. DNA for the CDR3: TGTGCCAGCAGCCAAGCTTTGGGTAGCGGGAGGGCAGGGGAGACCCAGTACTTC.

This chain links TRBV2 with TRBJ2-4; weak D call: TRBD1 (5 bases). The V gene's germline CDR1 is SNHLY and CDR2 FYNNEI. The V and J ends lost 4 bases and 0 bases respectively, with 13 bases between them. The CDR3 length is 16 residues. In DNA, the CDR3 is TGTGCCAGCAGTGGGGGTCAGGGCAGAGCCAAAAACATTCAGTACTTC. This translates into CASSGGQGRAKNIQYF.

The chain is built from TRBV6-5 and TRBJ2-7; D ambiguous. The CDR3 has 10 amino acids. Trimming took 6 bases from V and 5 from J, leaving 5 bases between them. Germline assignment: CDR1 MNHEY and CDR2 SVGAGI. CDR3 bases: TGTGCCAGCAGCCTCCACGAGCAGTACTTC. Translation: CASSLHEQYF.

The chain employs TRBV7-3 and TRBJ2-7; 8 bases agree with TRBD1. Germline V gene data show CDR1 as SGHTA and CDR2 as FQGTGA. Germline trimming cut 0 bases from V and 0 bases from J; bases unmatched to any gene: 1. This CDR3 comprises 15 residues. The CDR3 coding sequence is TGTGCCAGCAGCTTAACCGGGACAGGCTCCTACGAGCAGTACTTC. Protein: CASSLTGTGSYEQYF.

This clone was recorded once. J is TRBJ2-1 and V is TRBV7-2; D possibly corresponds to TRBD2 (5 bases). This CDR3 has 14 amino acids. V shed 4 bases and J shed 3 bases, with 10 bases lying between them. CDR1 and CDR2 from the germline V gene are SGHTA and FQGNSA. CDR3: CASSSLGSYNEQFF. CDR3 DNA sequence: TGTGCCAGCAGCTCCTTGGGGAGCTACAATGAGCAGTTCTTC.

The genes are TRBV19 and TRBJ2-2; D may be TRBD1 (6 bases). Germline V gene sequence: CDR1 LNHDA, CDR2 SQIVND (reference sequence). This CDR3 spans 16 amino acids. Trimming removed 2 bases from V and 0 bases from J, with 10 bases in between. CDR3 DNA sequence: TGTGCCAGTAGTATACAGGACAGAGCGAACACCGGGGAGCTGTTTTTT. It translates to CASSIQDRANTGELFF.

The chain links TRBV6-5 to TRBJ1-4; D not resolved. This CDR3 is built from 12 residues. Between the trimmed V and J ends, which lost 6 bases and 10 bases, there was a span of 12 bases. Per the germline V gene, CDR1 is MNHEY and CDR2 is SVGAGI. As DNA, the CDR3 is TGTGCCAGCAGCAACCAAAACGGAAAACTGTTTTTT. Translating it yields CASSNQNGKLFF.

The V gene is TRBV19, the J gene TRBJ2-1; the D is unclear. CDR1 and CDR2 from the germline V gene are LNHDA and SQIVND (reference sequence). The CDR3 loop spans 15 amino acids. The V and J ends lost 5 bases and 2 bases respectively, with 13 bases between them. The CDR3 DNA sequence: TGTGCCAGTAGTCCCCCCCTGGCCCCCTACAATGAGCAGTTCTTC. Translated: CASSPPLAPYNEQFF.

This clone was seen just once. The V and J genes are TRBV11-3 and TRBJ2-2, with 11 positions matching TRBD2. V lost 4 bases to trimming and J lost 1 base; unmatched junction nucleotides: 5. The V gene's germline CDR1 is SGHNT and CDR2 YENEEA. The CDR3 spans 17 residues. The CDR3 nucleotides read TGTGCCAGCAGCTCGAGGACTAGCGGGCGGAACACCGGGGAGCTGTTTTTT. Amino acids: CASSSRTSGRNTGELFF.

The chain couples TRBV7-3 to TRBJ2-1; 11 bases are a match to TRBD2. The trim removed 5 bases at V and 4 bases at J, leaving 7 bases unmatched. Germline V CDR1 and CDR2: SGHTA, FQGTGA. The CDR3 is 16 residues long. The CDR3 loop reads CASSPTGTSGYNEQFF. CDR3 nucleotide sequence: TGTGCCAGCAGCCCAACCGGGACTAGCGGATACAATGAGCAGTTCTTC.

The gene calls are TRBV3-1 (or the pseudogene TRBV3-2) and TRBJ1-1; a possible D gene is TRBD1 (6 bases). CDR3 length equals 13 residues. Germline lookup yields CDR1 LGHDT and CDR2 YNNKEL (reference sequence). The V end lost 6 bases, the J end lost 3 bases, and 11 bases lay between the germline ends. The DNA of the CDR3 is TGTGCCAGCAGAGTCAGGGGAGACACTGAAGCTTTCTTT. Translated: CASRVRGDTEAFF.

In DNA, the CDR3 is TGTGCCTGGAGTGTACGGGGAGGGACAGATACGCAGTATTTT. Residues: CAWSVRGGTDTQYF. This chain links TRBV30 with TRBJ2-3; 7 bases line up with TRBD2. Trimming at V came to 0 bases and at J to 3 bases, leaving 3 bases not matched to a gene. Germline CDR1 GTSNPN, CDR2 SVGIG (reference sequence). This CDR3 contains 14 residues. The variable domain in full, completed from reference TRBV30 and TRBJ2-3, reads SQTIHQWPATLVQPVGSPLSLECTVEGTSNPNLYWYRQAAGRGLQLLFYSVGIGQISSEVPQNLSASRPQDRQFILSSKKLLLSDSGFYLCAWSVRGGTDTQYFGPGTRLTVL.

The V and J genes are TRBV5-1 and TRBJ1-3; D possibly corresponds to TRBD1 (6 bases). The germline V gene has CDR1 SGHRS and CDR2 YFSETQ. Trimming took off 3 bases at V and 2 bases at J, with 12 bases between the two ends. CDR3 size: 15 residues. The CDR3 DNA reads as TGCGCCAGCAGCTCGACAGGTGACGCTGGAAACACCATATATTTT. Translated, it gives CASSSTGDAGNTIYF.

The V gene is TRBV5-1, the J gene TRBJ1-3; maybe TRBD1 (5 bases). CDR3 length: 16 residues. Germline V gene data show CDR1 as SGHRS and CDR2 as YFSETQ. The V end was cut by 0 bases, the J end by 0 bases, with 10 bases between. The chain's CDR3 is CASSLDSQGSGNTIYF. The CDR3 nucleotides read TGCGCCAGCAGCTTGGATTCCCAGGGCTCTGGAAACACCATATATTTT.

This clone showed up just a few times. The rearrangement joins TRBV6-2 or TRBV6-3 to TRBJ1-4; 10 nucleotides agree with TRBD1. The CDR3 is 16 residues long. The J segment lost 7 bases and the V segment lost 2 bases, leaving 7 bases of the junction unmatched. Per the germline V gene, CDR1 is MNHEY and CDR2 is SVGEGT. The CDR3 DNA follows: TGTGCCAGCAGTTACGGCGACAGGGGGCTCGGTGAAAAACTGTTTTTT. Encoded protein: CASSYGDRGLGEKLFF.

The V gene is TRBV5-1, the J gene TRBJ1-4; TRBD1 agrees at 7 bases. V shed 5 bases and J 7 bases; nucleotides not matched to a gene: 8. Germline CDR1 is SGHRS and CDR2 is YFSETQ. The CDR3 is 14 residues long. The CDR3 sequence: CASRRTGGGEKLFF. As DNA, the CDR3 is TGCGCCAGCAGACGGACAGGTGGGGGTGAAAAACTGTTTTTT.

The rearrangement links TRBV19 to TRBJ1-5; D might be TRBD1 (6 bases). The V end lost 1 base, the J end lost 4 bases, and 8 bases lay between the germline ends. Germline V gene lookup returns CDR1 LNHDA and CDR2 SQIVND (reference sequence). This CDR3 has 14 amino acids. For the CDR3, the DNA is TGTGCCAGTAGTATAGTTAGGGGGAATCAGCCCCAGCATTTT. It is translated as CASSIVRGNQPQHF.

The chain is built from TRBV12-3 or TRBV12-4 and TRBJ1-5, with TRBD1 matching over 8 bases. V trimming: 10 bases; J trimming: 5 bases; junction bases outside the gene matches: 7. The CDR3 spans 13 residues. CDR3 loop: CAIGQGEDQPQHF. CDR3 coding DNA: TGTGCCATCGGACAGGGTGAGGATCAGCCCCAGCATTTT.

This clone was recorded once. The rearrangement uses TRBV19 and TRBJ2-3, with D perhaps matching TRBD2 (6 bases). Germline V CDR1 and CDR2: LNHDA, SQIVND (reference sequence). CDR3 length: 15 residues. The germline V and J ends were trimmed by 4 bases and 0 bases, with 11 bases remaining between them. The DNA of the CDR3 is TGTGCCAGTAGTAAAAGAGCGGGTAGCACAGATACGCAGTATTTT. Protein: CASSKRAGSTDTQYF.

V gene TRBV24-1 combines with J gene TRBJ2-3; D might be TRBD2 (6 bases). The V end lost 4 bases, the J end lost 4 bases, and 17 bases lay between the germline ends. The V gene's germline CDR1 is KGHDR and CDR2 SFDVKD. CDR3 size: 16 residues. As DNA, the CDR3 is TGTGCCACCAGTGAGGCGGGCGGGGCAATCGCAGATACGCAGTATTTT. Amino acids: CATSEAGGAIADTQYF.

This chain connects TRBV19 to TRBJ2-3; 10 bases fit TRBD2. The CDR3 has 16 residues. The V gene end was trimmed by 5 bases and the J gene end by 3 bases; junction bases not matched to a gene: 8. Germline CDR1 is LNHDA and CDR2 is SQIVND (reference sequence). CDR3: CASSPIAGGTTDTQYF. In DNA, the CDR3 is TGTGCCAGTAGTCCCATAGCGGGGGGCACGACAGATACGCAGTATTTT.

The rearrangement uses TRBV20-1 and TRBJ1-2, with a tentative D call TRBD1 (6 bases). V was shortened by 3 bases and J by 8 bases, with 19 bases between the two germline ends. Germline V gene sequence: CDR1 DFQATT, CDR2 SNEGSKA (reference sequence). The CDR3 is made up of 14 amino acids. The CDR3 is CSASGGGQAGGYTF. CDR3 DNA sequence: TGCAGTGCTAGTGGGGGGGGACAAGCGGGCGGCTACACCTTC.

V gene TRBV2 combines with J gene TRBJ2-7; 10 nucleotides agree with TRBD1. The CDR3 is 13 amino acids. Germline V gene data show CDR1 as SNHLY and CDR2 as FYNNEI. V lost 5 bases to trimming and J lost 7 bases; unmatched junction nucleotides: 5. CDR3 nucleotide sequence: TGTGCCAGCAGTCGACAGGGGGCTAGGGAGCAGTACTTC. It yields the protein CASSRQGAREQYF. Together with reference TRBV2 and TRBJ2-7, the CDR3 gives the full variable domain: EPEVTQTPSHQVTQMGQEVILRCVPISNHLYFYWYRQILGQKVEFLVSFYNNEISEKSEIFDDQFSVERPDGSNFTLKIRSTKLEDSAMYFCASSRQGAREQYFGPGTRLTVT.